This T cell receptor (beta chain) originates from a study of T cells in tuberculosis listed by TCRdb under 2018. Regarding the study in general: The study combined CD1B tetramers and high-throughput TCR immunosequencing to characterize T cells specific for the mycobacterial lipid antigen glucose monomycolate (GMM). IGRA-negative adolescents, IGRA-positive adolescents with latent tuberculosis and adults with active tuberculosis, around ten per group, were compared in a South African clinical cohort. Study-level results and caveats: Clinical samples were selected based on which cryopreserved specimens were available, and the active tuberculosis cases were adults whereas the controls were adolescents. Smaller mean NN-distances to GMM-specific TCRs were observed in active tuberculosis TCR-alpha repertoires than in IGRA-negative controls, suggesting clonal expansion of GMM-specific TCRs. A classifier using the diverse GMM-specific repertoire reached around 85% accuracy (AUROC about 0.9), compared with approximately 70% accuracy using GEM motif frequencies. Shorter CDR3-alpha lengths in active tuberculosis patients partly drove the smaller NN-distances, and the TCR-beta difference was not statistically significant.

TCR libraries were generated with the immunoSEQ multiplex PCR assay, using TCR-beta and/or TCR-alpha/delta assays for each sample. The amplified TCR libraries were sequenced using the Illumina high-throughput platform. The published analysis was carried out like this. Clustering and dimensionality reduction relied on pairwise TCRdist distances among GMM-specific receptors from T cells that were either sorted ex vivo or expanded in vitro. Each clinical repertoire received a mean NN-distance score, defined as the average TCRdist to the nearest 10% of tetramer-positive reference sequences. To compute GEM TCR motif frequency, the fraction of unique TCRs matching known GEM sequences by V/J usage and CDR3 length was calculated. Active tuberculosis was classified by linear discriminant analysis with leave-one-out cross-validation, implemented in scikit-learn. The source is immuneACCESS, and TCRdb retained only in-frame sequences with V and J called. Part of the clones is not carried over; for the studies checked, unresolved V genes explain less than half of this, and the remainder is unexplained. For V, J and clone size, that table is used; D and trimming come from the DNA. This sample comprises 20,000 to 25,000 clones, 85% to 90% of them detected only once. The ten most abundant clones make up roughly 14% of the sample.

At study entry, a tuberculin skin test and the QuantiFERON-TB GOLD In-Tube IGRA were used to screen adolescents for latent tuberculosis infection. Immunosequencing was performed on unsorted cryopreserved PBMC, with 110,000 or so T cells per clinical donor covered on average. Eleven high schools in the Worcester region of the Western Cape, South Africa, served as enrollment sites for adolescents aged 12 to 18 years. Ten M. tuberculosis-infected and around 10 uninfected adolescents were selected with matching for age and sex. PBMC from adolescents were isolated by density centrifugation from freshly drawn heparinized blood and were then cryopreserved. Trimming at the junction amounts to 5 bases on V and 5 bases on J, and the germline ends lie 7 bases apart. Its CDR3 holds 11 amino acids, cysteine through phenylalanine. Of the read, only the CDR3 DNA is kept; its 33 bases are in frame from base 1. CDR1 and CDR2 (MGHDK, SYGVNS) derive from the germline V gene.

This clone was found a few times. The antigen it binds to is not known. Base quality data are lacking; no much larger clone is found one base away. Input material: PBMCs. This sequence originates from a donor aged 10 to 29 with latent tuberculosis or without tuberculosis infection. The sequence is built from TRBV25-1 and TRBJ2-7, with the D gene uncertain. The base sequence is TGTGCCAGCAGTCAGGTGCACGAGCAGTACTTC. Its protein product is CASSQVHEQYF.